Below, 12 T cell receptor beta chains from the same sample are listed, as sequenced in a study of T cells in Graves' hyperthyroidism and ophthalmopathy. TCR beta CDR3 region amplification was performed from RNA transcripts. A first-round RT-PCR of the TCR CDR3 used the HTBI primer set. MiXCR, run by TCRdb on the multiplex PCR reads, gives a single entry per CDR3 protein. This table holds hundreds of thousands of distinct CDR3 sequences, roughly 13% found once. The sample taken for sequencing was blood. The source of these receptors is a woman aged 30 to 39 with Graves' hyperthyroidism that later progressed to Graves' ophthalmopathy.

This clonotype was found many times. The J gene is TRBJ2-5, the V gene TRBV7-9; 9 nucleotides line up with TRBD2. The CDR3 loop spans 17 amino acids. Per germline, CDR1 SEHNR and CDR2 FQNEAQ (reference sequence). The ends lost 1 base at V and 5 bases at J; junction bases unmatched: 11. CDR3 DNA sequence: TGTGCCAGCAGCTTAGAAGGAGGCGGGAGGGCCGGGGAGACCCAGTACTTC. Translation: CASSLEGGGRAGETQYF.

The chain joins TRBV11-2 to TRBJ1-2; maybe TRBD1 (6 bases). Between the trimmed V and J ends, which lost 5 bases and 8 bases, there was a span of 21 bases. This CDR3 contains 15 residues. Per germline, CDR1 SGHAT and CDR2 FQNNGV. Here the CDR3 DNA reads TGTGCCAGCAGCCCGGGGCGGGGGGCGCCGCGGGGCTACACCTTC. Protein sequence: CASSPGRGAPRGYTF.

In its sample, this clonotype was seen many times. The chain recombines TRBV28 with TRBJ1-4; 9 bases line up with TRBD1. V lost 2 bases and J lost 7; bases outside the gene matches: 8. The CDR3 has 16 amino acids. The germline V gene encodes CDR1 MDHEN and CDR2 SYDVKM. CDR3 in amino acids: CASSLRAGQGVEKLFF. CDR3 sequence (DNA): TGTGCCAGCAGTTTAAGGGCGGGACAGGGAGTTGAAAAACTGTTTTTT.

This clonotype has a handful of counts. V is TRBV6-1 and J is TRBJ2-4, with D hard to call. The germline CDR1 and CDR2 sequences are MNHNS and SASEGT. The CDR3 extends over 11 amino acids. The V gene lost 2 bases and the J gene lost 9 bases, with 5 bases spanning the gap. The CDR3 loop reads CASSESRIQYF. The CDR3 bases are TGTGCCAGCAGTGAAAGCCGCATTCAGTACTTC.

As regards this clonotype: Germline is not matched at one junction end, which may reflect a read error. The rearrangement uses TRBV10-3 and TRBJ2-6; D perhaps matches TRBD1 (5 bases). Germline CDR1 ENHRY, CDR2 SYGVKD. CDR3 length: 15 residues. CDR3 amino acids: CAISDVVAGANVLAF. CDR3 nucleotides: TGTGCCATCAGTGACGTGGTAGCTGGGGCCAACGTCCTGGCTTTC.

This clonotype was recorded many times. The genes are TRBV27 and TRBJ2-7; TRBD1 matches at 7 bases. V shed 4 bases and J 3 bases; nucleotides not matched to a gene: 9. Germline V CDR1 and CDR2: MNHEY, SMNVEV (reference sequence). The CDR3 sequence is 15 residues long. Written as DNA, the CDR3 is TGTGCCAGCAGTTCCCCGGGGACAGCACGCTACGAGCAGTACTTC. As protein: CASSSPGTARYEQYF.

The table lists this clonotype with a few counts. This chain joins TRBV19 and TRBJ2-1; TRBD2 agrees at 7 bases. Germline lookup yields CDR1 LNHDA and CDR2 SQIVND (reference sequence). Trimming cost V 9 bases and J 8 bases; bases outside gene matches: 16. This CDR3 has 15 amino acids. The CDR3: CASHPSGNSPHEQFF. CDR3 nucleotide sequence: TGTGCCAGCCATCCAAGCGGGAACTCGCCCCATGAGCAGTTCTTC. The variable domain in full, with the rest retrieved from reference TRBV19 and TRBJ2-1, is DGGITQSPKYLFRKEGQNVTLSCEQNLNHDAMYWYRQDPGQGLRLIYYSQIVNDFQKGDIAEGYSVSREKKESFPLTVTSAQKNPTAFYLCASHPSGNSPHEQFFGPGTRLTVL.

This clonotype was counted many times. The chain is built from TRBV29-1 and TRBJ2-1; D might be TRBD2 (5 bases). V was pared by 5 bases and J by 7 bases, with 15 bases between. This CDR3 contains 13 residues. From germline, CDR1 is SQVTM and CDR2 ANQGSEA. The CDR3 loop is CSVYWRTVNEQFF. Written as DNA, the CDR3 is TGCAGCGTTTATTGGAGGACGGTTAATGAGCAGTTCTTC.

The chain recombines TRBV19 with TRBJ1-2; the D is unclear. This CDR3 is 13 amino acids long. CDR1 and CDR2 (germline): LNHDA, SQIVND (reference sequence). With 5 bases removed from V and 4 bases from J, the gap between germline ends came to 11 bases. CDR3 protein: CASSFRASYGYTF. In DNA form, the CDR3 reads TGTGCCAGTAGTTTTAGGGCTTCCTATGGCTACACCTTC. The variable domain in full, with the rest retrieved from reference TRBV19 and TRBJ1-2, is DGGITQSPKYLFRKEGQNVTLSCEQNLNHDAMYWYRQDPGQGLRLIYYSQIVNDFQKGDIAEGYSVSREKKESFPLTVTSAQKNPTAFYLCASSFRASYGYTFGSGTRLTVV.

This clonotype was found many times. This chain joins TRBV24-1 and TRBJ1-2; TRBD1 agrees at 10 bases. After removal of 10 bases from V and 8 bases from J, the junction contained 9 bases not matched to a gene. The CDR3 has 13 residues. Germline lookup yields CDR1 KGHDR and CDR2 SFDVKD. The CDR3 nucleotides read TGTGCCACTGATAAAGGACAGGGGGAAGGCTACACCTTC. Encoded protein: CATDKGQGEGYTF.

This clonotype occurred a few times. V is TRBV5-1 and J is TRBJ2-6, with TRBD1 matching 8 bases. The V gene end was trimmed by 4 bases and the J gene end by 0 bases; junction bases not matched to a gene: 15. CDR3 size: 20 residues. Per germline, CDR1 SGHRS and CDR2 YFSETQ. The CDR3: CASSQYQPGQAHSGANVLTF. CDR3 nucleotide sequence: TGCGCCAGCAGCCAGTACCAACCGGGACAGGCCCACTCTGGGGCCAACGTCCTGACTTTC.

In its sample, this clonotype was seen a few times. The DNA for the CDR3 is TGTGCCAGCAGCTGGGGGCTTGGGGCGGGAGGGGGAGATACGCAGTATTTT. Its translation: CASSWGLGAGGGDTQYF. The genes are TRBV11-2 and TRBJ2-3; 9 bases are shared with TRBD2. CDR1 and CDR2 (germline): SGHAT, FQNNGV. V dropped 4 bases and J dropped 5; count of bases not matched to a gene: 13. The CDR3 runs to 17 residues.